This entry lists 18 T cell receptor beta chains sequenced from one sample in a study of blood T cells in healthy people across ages. With a J-beta primer mix and a sample-barcoded 5' primer, a second PCR ran about 6 to 11 cycles. TCRdb independently ran MiXCR on the 5' RACE reads; one entry per CDR3 protein. The repertoire holds roughly 930,000 distinct CDR3 sequences, with 40% to 60% as singletons. Sequencing input: blood. These receptors were taken from a man aged 25 to 40 in good health.

This clonotype was counted between two and nine times. The chain employs TRBV4-3 and TRBJ2-1; TRBD2 matches at 12 bases. The CDR3 consists of 16 residues. V shed 1 base, J shed 7 bases, and the junction held 5 bases outside the gene matches. CDR1 and CDR2 (germline): LGHNA, YSLEER. CDR3 residues: CASSQALAGGPNEQFF. DNA for the CDR3: TGCGCCAGCAGCCAAGCCCTAGCGGGGGGGCCAAATGAGCAGTTCTTC.

The rearrangement joins TRBV7-2 to TRBJ2-1; no firm D call. The ends were cut back, 2 bases at V and 0 bases at J, with 8 bases in the middle. The CDR3 covers 15 residues. Germline lookup yields CDR1 SGHTA and CDR2 FQGNSA. Here the CDR3 reads CASSLSYGSYNEQFF. The CDR3 nucleotides read TGTGCCAGCAGCTTAAGCTACGGCTCCTACAATGAGCAGTTCTTC.

The chain is built from TRBV6-1 and TRBJ1-2; D uncertain. CDR1 is MNHNS, CDR2 SASEGT, per germline. Trimming pared 3 bases from V and 4 bases from J, leaving 18 bases between. There are 16 residues in the CDR3. In DNA form, the CDR3 reads TGTGCCAGCAGTGAGACCATTATCCCCGGGCCCTATGGCTACACCTTC. Protein product: CASSETIIPGPYGYTF.

The rearrangement links TRBV28 to TRBJ2-5; 7 nucleotides match TRBD1. Germline loops: CDR1 MDHEN, CDR2 SYDVKM. V lost 3 bases to trimming and J lost 13 bases; unmatched junction nucleotides: 8. The CDR3 is 12 residues long. The chain's CDR3 is CASSFDRDPGYF. The CDR3, as DNA: TGTGCCAGCAGTTTCGACAGGGATCCGGGGTACTTC.

This clonotype has at least ten counts. The chain combines TRBV20-1 with TRBJ2-7; D not resolved. The germline V gene has CDR1 DFQATT and CDR2 SNEGSKA (reference sequence). V gave up 3 bases and J gave up 2 bases, with 14 bases separating them. CDR3 size: 14 residues. The CDR3 DNA follows: TGCAGTGCTAGGGACCCCGCAGGAGCCTACGAGCAGTACTTC. Translation gives CSARDPAGAYEQYF.

The chain recombines TRBV6-2 or TRBV6-3 with TRBJ2-5; 11 bases agree with TRBD2. Germline lookup yields CDR1 MNHEY and CDR2 SVGEGT. With 6 bases clipped from V and 11 bases from J, the junction kept 20 bases outside the gene matches. This CDR3 is 17 amino acids long. The CDR3 sequence: CASSPQLAGGFYNEQYF. In DNA, the CDR3 is TGTGCCAGCAGCCCCCAGCTAGCGGGGGGATTCTACAATGAGCAGTACTTC.

This clonotype showed up just a few times. The V and J genes are TRBV6-5 and TRBJ2-1; a possible D gene is TRBD1 (6 bases). V was shortened by 4 bases and J by 2 bases, with 18 bases between the two germline ends. Germline V gene sequence: CDR1 MNHEY, CDR2 SVGAGI. The CDR3 extends over 17 amino acids. The CDR3 here is CASSFFVTGRTYNEQFF. CDR3 in DNA: TGTGCCAGCAGTTTCTTCGTGACAGGCCGTACCTACAATGAGCAGTTCTTC.

Details on this clonotype: With a much larger clone just one base away, this may be a read error. This chain uses TRBV28 with TRBJ2-1; a weak D match, TRBD1 (6 bases). The length of the CDR3 is 14 residues. V was pared by 5 bases and J by 6 bases, with 14 bases between. Germline V gene data show CDR1 as MDHEN and CDR2 as SYDVKM. The CDR3 DNA reads TGTGCCAGCAGTCTCGCCGGGACACCCAATGAGCAGTTCTTC. Translating it yields CASSLAGTPNEQFF.

As for this clonotype: Relative to the germline gene, one junction end is altered; a read error may explain this. This sequence joins TRBV12-3 or TRBV12-4 and TRBJ2-7; D not resolved. The CDR3 is 11 amino acids. CDR3 amino acids: CASSSYYGQYF. CDR3 bases: TGTGCCAGCAGCTCTTATTACGGGCAGTACTTC.

The chain uses TRBV6-1 and TRBJ1-2; possible D gene TRBD1, 6 bases. CDR1 is MNHNS and CDR2 is SASEGT in the germline V gene. V shed 5 bases and J shed 7 bases, with 11 bases lying between them. The CDR3 is made up of 12 amino acids. The CDR3 loop is CASSQQGFGYTF. CDR3 DNA sequence: TGTGCCAGCAGTCAACAGGGTTTTGGCTACACCTTC.

V usage is TRBV29-1 and J usage is TRBJ1-4; D ambiguous. From germline, CDR1 is SQVTM and CDR2 ANQGSEA. The CDR3 has 14 residues. The V end was cut by 7 bases, the J end by 0 bases, with 12 bases between. The CDR3 region has the DNA TGCAGCGGGAGACGGGGTGCAACTAATGAAAAACTGTTTTTT. Amino acid sequence: CSGRRGATNEKLFF.

Points on this clonotype: Germline is not matched at one junction end, which may reflect a read error. This chain uses TRBV10-3 with TRBJ2-1, with a possible D match to TRBD1 (6 bases). Germline CDR1 ENHRY, CDR2 SYGVKD. This CDR3 is 15 amino acids long. This CDR3 is CATSDITGPYNEQFF. The CDR3 DNA reads as TGTGCCACCAGTGACATTACAGGGCCGTACAATGAGCAGTTCTTC.

This clonotype was counted a few times. The chain carries TRBV3-1 and TRBJ1-2, with D perhaps TRBD1 (5 bases). Germline CDR1 reads LGHDT; CDR2 reads YNNKEL (reference sequence). The CDR3 has 15 residues. Trimming took off 4 bases at V and 1 base at J, with 13 bases between the two ends. The CDR3 DNA is TGTGCCAGCAGCCCCCGGGACCGCCTTAACTATGGCTACACCTTC. This translates into CASSPRDRLNYGYTF.

This clonotype was counted between two and nine times. This chain uses TRBV29-1 with TRBJ1-5; maybe TRBD1 (5 bases). The germline CDR1 and CDR2 sequences are SQVTM and ANQGSEA. The length of the CDR3 is 12 residues. V lost 4 bases and J lost 11, with 15 bases in between. CDR3 residues: CSVAQGFNSQHF. The CDR3 DNA reads as TGCAGCGTTGCCCAGGGATTTAATTCCCAGCATTTT. The complete variable domain, with remaining parts taken from reference TRBV29-1 and TRBJ1-5, reads SAVISQKPSRDICQRGTSLTIQCQVDSQVTMMFWYRQQPGQSLTLIATANQGSEATYESGFVIDKFPISRPNLTFSTLTVSNMSPEDSSIYLCSVAQGFNSQHFGDGTRLSIL.

This clonotype came up many times. A much larger clone differs by one base, so this may be a read error. V is TRBV5-1 and J is TRBJ1-4; D not certain. This CDR3 contains 16 residues. Looked up from germline, CDR1 is SGHRS and CDR2 is YFSETQ. V lost 4 bases, J lost 8 bases, and 21 bases lay in between. As DNA, the CDR3 is TGCGCCAGCAGCCAAACACCCCGGACCTGGACCGAAAAACTGTTTTTT. Translation gives CASSQTPRTWTEKLFF.

The V and J genes are TRBV24-1 and TRBJ2-3; 11 positions agree with TRBD1. This CDR3 is 15 amino acids long. The germline V gene has CDR1 KGHDR and CDR2 SFDVKD. With 2 bases clipped from V and 6 bases from J, the junction kept 3 bases outside the gene matches. CDR3 nucleotide sequence: TGTGCCACCAGTGATTGGACAGGGGGCGACGATACGCAGTATTTT. It codes for CATSDWTGGDDTQYF.

In its sample, this clonotype was seen a few times. The chain is built from TRBV11-2 and TRBJ2-1; D gene ambiguous. Germline V lookup: CDR1 SGHAT, CDR2 FQNNGV. V was trimmed by 5 bases and J by 1 base, leaving 12 bases between them. This CDR3 has 15 residues. CDR3 in amino acids: CASSRAVGSYNEQFF. CDR3 DNA: TGTGCCAGCAGCCGGGCGGTTGGATCCTACAATGAGCAGTTCTTC.

This clonotype was counted at least ten times. The chain is built from TRBV3-1 and TRBJ2-1, with D perhaps TRBD2 (6 bases). Germline values: CDR1 LGHDT, CDR2 YNNKEL (reference sequence). Trimming shortened V by 6 bases and J by 1 base, and 13 bases separated the two germline ends. CDR3 length equals 15 residues. The CDR3 region has the DNA TGTGCCAGCAGTCCAAGTGGGGGGTCCTACAATGAGCAGTTCTTC. It encodes CASSPSGGSYNEQFF.